The T cell receptor beta chain described here comes from a study of shared clonotypes between healthy human individuals (dated by TCRdb to 2018 to 2021). Regarding the study in general: Three men and two women, aged 18 to 49 years, made up the cohort. Per donor, three plates each were used for CD4 naive and CD4 memory, two for CD8 naive, and one for CD8 memory. Blood TCR repertoires of roughly 5 healthy adults were deeply sequenced to estimate repertoire size and the extent of clonotype sharing between individuals. To increase sequencing depth and limit assay-specific biases, different laboratories used diverse techniques to prepare libraries and sequence TCR repertoires. Per donor, leukapheresis produced somewhere between about 0.94 and 8.9 billion PBMCs.

Healthy HIV-negative adults with no recently reported acute infections or vaccinations were included as donors. Every donor was a Caucasian adult living in Nashville, Tennessee, USA. CD4+ T cells were enriched by magnetic negative selection; naive cells were then positively selected on CD45RA, and the negative fraction formed the memory subset. Blood was collected by leukapheresis, and PBMCs were isolated by Ficoll-Histopaque density gradient centrifugation and then cryopreserved in liquid nitrogen vapor phase. Analytical flow cytometry was used to check the purity and quantity of each magnetically sorted T cell population. From each sorted fraction, genomic DNA was isolated and quantified by UV absorbance on a Nanodrop 2000c. Beyond this particular receptor, the publication reports: Sampling was restricted to blood, and TCR repertoires in tissue are likely to differ from TCR repertoires in blood. Sharing across a few donors was observed for approximately 5% of naive CD4, over 3% of naive CD8, 2% to 2.5% of memory CD4, and about 0.39% of memory CD8 clonotypes. The small number of donors limited the genetic and exposure-history diversity represented. Incomplete sequencing was indicated by rarefaction of sorted-subset datasets, despite the large sequencing depth. Pairwise subsampling led to the expectation that sequencing depth would affect the degree of clonotype sharing among donors. Naive subsets generally had larger estimated clonotype richness than memory subsets. Higher generation probabilities were observed for clonotypes shared by all four sorted-subset donors than for non-shared clonotypes.

CDR1 is given as SNHLY and CDR2 as FYNNEI, both from the germline V gene. Including cysteine and phenylalanine, the CDR3 has 14 amino acids. This entry keeps only the CDR3 DNA: 42 bases, framed from base 1. V drops 2 bases and J drops 4 bases, leaving 9 bases in between. On this clone itself: Its specific antigen is unknown. No qualities accompany the bases; no much larger clone lies one base away.

Using the deep immunoSEQ assay, multiplex PCR amplified TCR CDR3 regions from genomic DNA. For each cell subset, the extracted genomic DNA was distributed evenly across all wells of several immunoSEQ 96-well plates, and each plate served as one replicate. Each replicate PCR for sorted subsets received roughly 0.2 ug genomic DNA, equal to about 30,000 T cell genomes. Purified libraries were quantified with a Qubit 3.0 fluorometer, sized on a Bioanalyzer 2100, and re-quantified with the KAPA Library Quantification kit. Each immunoSEQ 96-well plate was sequenced on its own single-read 150-cycle Illumina NextSeq 550 flow cell. On the authors' methods: Because the immunoSEQ output included only junctional sequences and no quality scores, the filtering could not be the same as the filtering used for full-length reads. Sequences were annotated with PyIR, a Python wrapper for IgBLAST v1.9, using IMGT germline references to assign V/J genes and CDR3. Any read was removed if the V/J assignment was weak (E-value above 1e-6), the CDR3 was missing, or the read contained stop codons, out-of-frame junctions, or ambiguous translated residues. V3J clonotypes were defined by identical inferred V gene, J gene, and CDR3 amino acid sequence. To compute the percentage overlap between repertoires, the number of shared unique clonotypes was divided by the size of the smaller repertoire. Repertoire richness was assessed with RTK rarefaction, the Chao1 estimator, and Recon v2.1 estimates of unobserved clonotypes. Generation probabilities for all TCRbeta clonotypes obtained by the gDNA method from several donors were computed using OLGA. TCRdb obtained this table from immuneACCESS and retained in-frame rearrangements with V and J assigned. These tables miss some clones; where compared with another copy, unresolved V genes account for less than half of the shortfall, and the remainder is unexplained. D and trimming were read from the DNA, whereas the V and J calls and clone size are those reported in that table. The sample includes more than 550,000 clones, with 72% observed a single time. More than 1.5% of the sample comes from the top ten.

Sequences were obtained from memory CD4+ T cells sorted from blood. Taken with the paper, the label for cell subset or site translates to: CD45RA-negative fraction. The receptor was isolated from a woman aged 25 to 39 in good health. The sequence joins TRBV2 to TRBJ1-5, with no confidently assigned D gene. The nucleotide sequence is TGTGCCAGCAGTGAAAGTAGTCGGAATCAGCCCCAGCATTTT. Its product reads: CASSESSRNQPQHF.